What follows are 29 T cell receptor beta chains derived from one specimen sequenced in a study of blood T cell repertoires in COVID-19 (dated by TCRdb to 2019 to 2021). Library generation was performed with the immunoSEQ multiplex PCR assay. Here the immuneACCESS table is served through TCRdb, limited to in-frame sequences with V and J called. Missing clones are a known gap in these copies; in checked studies unresolved V genes cover under half, and the rest lacks a known reason. For this sample the table gives 17,000 or so clones, of which 81% were detected only once. In total, the top ten clones hold about 14% of the sample. The sample taken for sequencing was peripheral blood. The receptor set was obtained from a man aged 40-55 years with active or convalescent COVID-19.

This chain uses TRBV6-6 with TRBJ2-5; D is unclear. This CDR3 region has 18 residues. Germline CDR1 reads MNHNY; CDR2 reads SVGAGI (reference sequence). V shed 5 bases and J shed 5 bases, with 27 bases lying between them. The CDR3 loop is CASSPPVAVKGLEETQYF. CDR3 nucleotides: TGTGCCAGCAGTCCCCCGGTGGCAGTTAAAGGCCTAGAGGAGACCCAGTACTTC.

In DNA, the CDR3 is TGTGCCATCAGTGAAGGTCGGGGACAGCGATCACCGGAGGAGCAGTACTTC. This sequence encodes CAISEGRGQRSPEEQYF. J is TRBJ2-7 and V is TRBV10-3; 7 positions agree with TRBD1. The germline CDR1 and CDR2 sequences are ENHRY and SYGVKD. The CDR3 spans 17 residues. V gave up 3 bases and J gave up 7 bases; unmatched junction bases: 18.

This rearrangement joins TRBV15 to TRBJ2-7, with a weak D call TRBD2 (7 bases). The V end was cut by 0 bases, the J end by 9 bases, with 18 bases between. This CDR3 region has 15 residues. Per the germline V gene, CDR1 is LNHNV and CDR2 is YYDKDF (reference sequence). CDR3 sequence reads: CATSRDRGGGIGQYF. In DNA, the CDR3 is TGTGCCACCAGCAGAGATCGGGGAGGGGGGATTGGGCAGTACTTC.

CDR3 loop: CASSYSTGSRTDTQYF. CDR3 sequence (DNA): TGTGCCAGCAGTTACTCGACAGGGAGTCGCACAGATACGCAGTATTTT. The genes are TRBV6-6 and TRBJ2-3; 7 bases map to TRBD1. Trimming took 0 bases from V and 1 from J; bases not matched to a gene: 4. The CDR3 is 16 amino acids. Germline loops: CDR1 MNHNY, CDR2 SVGAGI (reference sequence).

The sample holds a few counts of this clone. The chain recombines TRBV13 with TRBJ2-3; TRBD2 matches at 11 bases. J was trimmed by 5 bases and V by 8 bases; bases with no gene match: 6. From germline, CDR1 is PRHDT and CDR2 FYEKMQ (reference sequence). The CDR3 length is 14 residues. The DNA of the CDR3 is TGTGCCAGCCTTCTAGCGGGGGGCGGAGATACGCAGTATTTT. Its protein product is CASLLAGGGDTQYF.

The rearrangement joins TRBV5-4 to TRBJ2-3; D may be TRBD1 (5 bases). V shed 0 bases and J shed 4 bases, with 15 bases lying between them. Germline assignment: CDR1 SGHNT and CDR2 YYREEE (reference sequence). This CDR3 region has 16 residues. CDR3 bases: TGTGCCAGCAGCTTGGAAACCAGGGTTTCCGCAGATACGCAGTATTTT. It specifies CASSLETRVSADTQYF.

This clone was observed a single time. J is TRBJ2-7 and V is TRBV5-4, with 11 positions matching TRBD1. CDR1 is SGHNT, CDR2 YYREEE, per germline (reference sequence). The CDR3 runs to 15 residues. The J segment lost 3 bases and the V segment lost 5 bases, leaving 7 bases of the junction unmatched. For the CDR3, the DNA is TGTGCCAGCAGTTCCACCGGGACAGGGGGCTACGAGCAGTACTTC. Its translation: CASSSTGTGGYEQYF.

The V and J genes are TRBV6-2 or TRBV6-3 and TRBJ1-2; 7 bases are a match to TRBD1. CDR3 size: 14 residues. Germline CDR1 reads MNHEY; CDR2 reads SVGEGT. V was clipped by 4 bases and J by 1 base; unmatched bases: 3. The CDR3 DNA reads as TGTGCCAGCAGTTCTCGACAGGGTAACTATGGCTACACCTTC. It is translated as CASSSRQGNYGYTF.

In its sample, this clone was seen once. This chain links TRBV19 with TRBJ2-7, with TRBD1 matching 10 bases. The CDR3 runs 16 residues. V lost 4 bases, J lost 9 bases, and 15 bases stayed unmatched. CDR1 and CDR2 (germline): LNHDA, SQIVND (reference sequence). The CDR3 loop is CASSTPRDRGLFRQYF. In DNA form, the CDR3 reads TGTGCCAGTAGTACGCCCCGGGACAGGGGCCTCTTCAGGCAGTACTTC.

This chain links TRBV4-1 with TRBJ2-7; D is uncertain. V was trimmed by 0 bases and J by 2 bases, leaving 8 bases between them. CDR3 size: 14 residues. The germline V gene encodes CDR1 MGHRA and CDR2 YSYEKL. The CDR3 here is CASSQEQFTYEQYF. The CDR3 coding sequence is TGCGCCAGCAGCCAAGAACAATTCACCTACGAGCAGTACTTC.

The chain recombines TRBV18 with TRBJ1-2; 8 bases are a match to TRBD1. V trimming: 2 bases; J trimming: 3 bases; junction bases outside the gene matches: 2. Germline V gene data show CDR1 as KGHSH and CDR2 as LQKENI. CDR3 size: 14 residues. This CDR3 is CASSPNRGDYGYTF. The CDR3 nucleotides are TGTGCCAGCTCACCAAACAGGGGGGACTATGGCTACACCTTC. Looking up the rest from reference TRBV18 and TRBJ1-2 gives the full variable domain: NAGVMQNPRHLVRRRGQEARLRCSPMKGHSHVYWYRQLPEEGLKFMVYLQKENIIDESGMPKERFSAEFPKEGPSILRIQQVVRGDSAAYFCASSPNRGDYGYTFGSGTRLTVV.

The rearrangement joins TRBV5-4 to TRBJ2-3; TRBD2 matches 8 bases. The CDR3 length is 14 residues. In germline, CDR1 is SGHNT, CDR2 YYREEE (reference sequence). The J segment lost 4 bases and the V segment lost 3 bases, leaving 4 bases of the junction unmatched. This CDR3 is CASSSRGGADTQYF. The CDR3 nucleotides read TGTGCCAGCAGCTCCCGGGGGGGGGCAGATACGCAGTATTTT.

This clone was counted a single time. The rearrangement joins TRBV4-1 to TRBJ2-3; D not certain. Between the trimmed V and J ends, which lost 0 bases and 0 bases, there was a span of 7 bases. The CDR3 length is 15 residues. Germline V gives CDR1 MGHRA, CDR2 YSYEKL. This CDR3 reads CASSQDSSSTDTQYF. Here the CDR3 DNA reads TGCGCCAGCAGCCAAGACTCTTCTAGCACAGATACGCAGTATTTT.

This clone was seen just once. The chain carries TRBV3-1 (or the pseudogene TRBV3-2) and TRBJ2-1; 9 nucleotides line up with TRBD2. The germline V gene has CDR1 LGHDT and CDR2 YNNKEL (reference sequence). The J segment lost 6 bases and the V segment lost 3 bases, leaving 6 bases of the junction unmatched. The CDR3 runs 15 residues. The CDR3 sequence is CASSHLAGPPNEQFF. Here the CDR3 DNA reads TGTGCCAGCAGCCATCTAGCGGGGCCCCCCAATGAGCAGTTCTTC.

V gene TRBV5-6 combines with J gene TRBJ1-3, with TRBD1 identical over 8 bases. The trim removed 5 bases at V and 2 bases at J, leaving 3 bases unmatched. Germline V lookup: CDR1 SGHDT, CDR2 YYEEEE. This CDR3 spans 14 amino acids. The DNA for the CDR3 is TGTGCCAGCAGGCTACAGGGGGCTGGAAACACCATATATTTT. It translates to CASRLQGAGNTIYF.

The V gene is TRBV7-6, the J gene TRBJ1-3; 7 bases align to TRBD1. J lost 3 bases, V lost 6 bases, and 5 bases had no gene match. This CDR3 contains 14 residues. From germline, CDR1 is SGHVS and CDR2 FNYEAQ. CDR3 bases: TGTGCCAGCAGTCAACAGGGGTTTGGAAACACCATATATTTT. Translated: CASSQQGFGNTIYF.

This sequence joins TRBV24-1 and TRBJ2-1; D is perhaps TRBD2 (6 bases). Germline assignment: CDR1 KGHDR and CDR2 SFDVKD. V shed 5 bases and J shed 15 bases, with 19 bases lying between them. There are 13 residues in the CDR3. As DNA, the CDR3 is TGTGCCACCAGTGCTAGATACGGGGGTCTTATGTTCTTC. This gives the protein CATSARYGGLMFF.

The gene calls are TRBV2 and TRBJ1-5; possibly TRBD1 for D (5 bases). The CDR3 length is 15 residues. CDR1 is SNHLY and CDR2 is FYNNEI in the germline V gene. V gave up 3 bases and J gave up 1 base, with 10 bases separating them. This CDR3 reads CASSEARVSNQPQHF. Here the CDR3 DNA reads TGTGCCAGCAGTGAGGCCAGGGTGAGCAATCAGCCCCAGCATTTT.

The chain joins TRBV11-2 to TRBJ1-2, with a weak D call TRBD1 (5 bases). The CDR3 loop spans 15 amino acids. Germline V lookup: CDR1 SGHAT, CDR2 FQNNGV. Trimming pared 0 bases from V and 4 bases from J, leaving 12 bases between. DNA of the CDR3: TGTGCCAGCAGCTTAGAAATCGGGGGGTCCTATGGCTACACCTTC. Its protein product is CASSLEIGGSYGYTF.

This clone ranks as medium-sized. The genes are TRBV27 and TRBJ1-1; D perhaps matches TRBD1 (6 bases). Per germline, CDR1 MNHEY and CDR2 SMNVEV (reference sequence). The CDR3 is 12 residues long. V shed 5 bases and J shed 4 bases, with 8 bases lying between them. Here the CDR3 DNA reads TGTGCCAGCAGTGAAGGGGGCACTGAAGCTTTCTTT. It translates to CASSEGGTEAFF.

The chain combines TRBV7-2 with TRBJ2-1, with 9 nucleotides matching TRBD2. After removal of 1 base from V and 5 bases from J, the junction contained 12 bases not matched to a gene. The length of the CDR3 is 18 residues. Germline-derived CDR1 and CDR2 are SGHTA and FQGNSA. In DNA form, the CDR3 reads TGTGCCAGCAGCTTAGAAGCGGGGGGTCCGTTAGGGGACAATGAGCAGTTCTTC. This sequence encodes CASSLEAGGPLGDNEQFF.

The V gene is TRBV7-2, the J gene TRBJ2-3, with unresolved D. Trimming stripped 1 base from V and 6 bases from J, with 8 bases between. Germline V gene sequence: CDR1 SGHTA, CDR2 FQGNSA. The CDR3 sequence is 13 residues long. The CDR3 nucleotides read TGTGCCAGCAGCTTAGAGAGGTCTGATACGCAGTATTTT. It codes for CASSLERSDTQYF.

J is TRBJ2-1 and V is TRBV5-6; D gene ambiguous. The CDR3 sequence is 13 residues long. CDR1 is SGHDT and CDR2 is YYEEEE in the germline V gene. The V gene lost 4 bases and the J gene lost 1 base, with 6 bases spanning the gap. CDR3 sequence reads: CASSSTSYNEQFF. Here the CDR3 DNA reads TGTGCCAGCAGCAGTACTTCCTACAATGAGCAGTTCTTC.

The chain uses TRBV7-9 and TRBJ2-7; TRBD1 agrees at 7 bases. Per germline, CDR1 SEHNR and CDR2 FQNEAQ (reference sequence). V was pared by 5 bases and J by 4 bases, with 8 bases of the junction left unmatched. The CDR3 consists of 14 residues. CDR3 coding DNA: TGTGCCAGCAGCACTACGGGACAGTTGTACGAGCAGTACTTC. It encodes CASSTTGQLYEQYF.

V and J are TRBV9 and TRBJ2-1; 11 bases align to TRBD2. Germline values: CDR1 SGDLS, CDR2 YYNGEE. The CDR3 is made up of 17 amino acids. Trimming took 0 bases from V and 0 from J; bases not matched to a gene: 2. The CDR3: CASSVGLAGSSYNEQFF. The CDR3, as DNA: TGTGCCAGCAGCGTAGGACTAGCGGGGAGCTCCTACAATGAGCAGTTCTTC.

This clone was counted a few times. The CDR3 loop is CASSLGESYEQYF. The CDR3 DNA is TGTGCCAGCAGCTTAGGGGAATCCTACGAGCAGTACTTC. The rearrangement links TRBV5-5 to TRBJ2-7; D is perhaps TRBD1 (5 bases). Germline V CDR1 and CDR2: SGHKS, YYEKEE (reference sequence). The ends were cut back, 2 bases at V and 1 base at J, with 7 bases in the middle. The CDR3 consists of 13 residues.

The rearrangement uses TRBV24-1 and TRBJ1-2; D perhaps matches TRBD1 (5 bases). This CDR3 has 14 amino acids. Germline lookup yields CDR1 KGHDR and CDR2 SFDVKD. Deletions cut 4 bases from V and 1 base from J, with 9 bases between. The CDR3 protein is CATSDTDSNYGYTF. In DNA, the CDR3 is TGTGCCACCAGTGACACCGACAGTAACTATGGCTACACCTTC.

The chain is built from TRBV11-3 and TRBJ1-1, with 8 bases fitting TRBD1. The CDR3 is made up of 18 amino acids. V was pared by 0 bases and J by 1 base, with 10 bases of the junction left unmatched. Per germline, CDR1 SGHNT and CDR2 YENEEA. CDR3 sequence (DNA): TGTGCCAGCAGCTTAGATTGGAGCAGGGGGCTTGCGAACACTGAAGCTTTCTTT. Translation gives CASSLDWSRGLANTEAFF. Full variable domain (outside the CDR3, taken from reference TRBV11-3 and TRBJ1-1): EAGVVQSPRYKIIEKKQPVAFWCNPISGHNTLYWYLQNLGQGPELLIRYENEEAVDDSQLPKDRFSAERLKGVDSTLKIQPAELGDSAVYLCASSLDWSRGLANTEAFFGQGTRLTVV.

The chain uses TRBV5-6 and TRBJ1-2; 12 bases agree with TRBD1. V was clipped by 4 bases and J by 7 bases; unmatched bases: 8. Germline CDR1 and CDR2: SGHDT and YYEEEE. This CDR3 spans 15 amino acids. The CDR3 spells CASSLPGQGARGYTF. DNA for the CDR3: TGTGCCAGCAGCCTTCCGGGACAGGGGGCGCGTGGCTACACCTTC.